The subject of this entry is one T cell receptor beta chain. These data belong to a study of blood T cell repertoires in COVID-19. Study in general: Samples of COVID-19 (acute and convalescent) were obtained from the United States, Italy and Spain.

Here immunoSEQ multiplex PCR was the method, and the copy in TCRdb shows in-frame clones only, minus some. The data contain 200,000 or so clones, 70% to 90% of them singletons. Unmatched junction bases numbered 7, after V lost 2 bases and J lost 3 bases. Germline CDR1 MNHEY, CDR2 SVGEGT. The CDR3 is made up of 15 amino acids. Followed over time, Seattle patients had been enrolled while infection was active. The TCR originated in a man aged 30 to 45 with COVID-19, enrolled during active disease. The sequenced material came from peripheral blood. V gene TRBV6-2 or TRBV6-3 combines with J gene TRBJ2-7, with TRBD2 matching 7 bases. CDR3: CASSYTLGLSYEQYF. In DNA, the CDR3 is TGTGCCAGCAGTTACACGCTGGGACTAAGCTACGAGCAGTACTTC.